Below, 30 T cell receptor beta chains from the same sample are listed, as sequenced in a study of OX40 agonist ivuxolimab in advanced cancers. Receptors were amplified or captured by the immunoSEQ multiplex PCR assay. As stored in TCRdb, this immuneACCESS dataset retains in-frame rearrangements with V and J assigned. A fraction of the clones does not appear; measured against another copy, unresolved V genes explain less than half of the discrepancy, and the remainder lacks a known reason. For this sample there are approximately 110,000 clones; less than 95% appear just once. The top ten clonotypes cover 0.81% of the sample. The sample was CD4+ or CD8+ T cells sorted from blood, taken in a trial of the OX40 agonist ivuxolimab. The source is an adult with an advanced solid tumor such as melanoma, head and neck, liver or kidney cancer.

The chain couples TRBV15 to TRBJ2-3; 9 bases agree with TRBD1. From germline, CDR1 is LNHNV and CDR2 YYDKDF (reference sequence). CDR3 length: 15 amino acids. V lost 4 bases and J lost 3; bases outside the gene matches: 5. The CDR3 DNA reads as TGTGCCACCAGCAAACCGGGACAGGGTACAGATACGCAGTATTTT. It is translated as CATSKPGQGTDTQYF.

V gene TRBV28 combines with J gene TRBJ1-1; TRBD1 aligns across 7 bases. The CDR3 has 15 amino acids. The V gene end was trimmed by 8 bases and the J gene end by 0 bases; junction bases not matched to a gene: 9. Germline V CDR1 and CDR2: MDHEN, SYDVKM. CDR3 in amino acids: CASFGTANLNTEAFF. CDR3 DNA: TGTGCCAGCTTCGGGACAGCAAATTTGAACACTGAAGCTTTCTTT.

Note on this clone: One junction end does not reproduce the germline sequence, and a read error may be involved. CDR3 DNA sequence: TGTGCTAGCAGCTTAAACAGCCGCACAGATACGCAGTATTTT. Its translation is CASSLNSRTDTQYF. The chain carries TRBV7-7 and TRBJ2-3; no clear D gene. CDR1 is SSHAT and CDR2 is FNYEAQ in the germline V gene (reference sequence). CDR3 length: 14 residues.

This clone was observed once. V gene TRBV6-6 combines with J gene TRBJ2-5; perhaps TRBD1 as D (6 bases). The CDR3 has 13 residues. Per germline, CDR1 MNHNY and CDR2 SVGAGI (reference sequence). The ends were cut back, 6 bases at V and 5 bases at J, with 13 bases in the middle. The CDR3 DNA reads as TGTGCCAGCAGCCTACAGGGTGGGGAGACCCAGTACTTC. This gives the protein CASSLQGGETQYF.

V and J are TRBV11-2 and TRBJ1-1; D might be TRBD1 (5 bases). The V end was cut by 0 bases, the J end by 1 base, with 9 bases between. Germline-derived CDR1 and CDR2 are SGHAT and FQNNGV. The CDR3 is 15 residues long. The CDR3 loop reads CASSLESGSNTEAFF. The CDR3 DNA sequence: TGTGCCAGCAGCTTAGAATCAGGGTCGAACACTGAAGCTTTCTTT.

The rearrangement joins TRBV19 to TRBJ2-1; 9 bases match TRBD2. The ends lost 7 bases at V and 9 bases at J; junction bases unmatched: 13. The CDR3 consists of 15 residues. Germline lookup yields CDR1 LNHDA and CDR2 SQIVND (reference sequence). CDR3 in DNA: TGTGCCAGTACGCAGGAAGCGGGAGGACAAGGTGAGCAGTTCTTC. Protein sequence: CASTQEAGGQGEQFF.

This chain connects TRBV4-3 to TRBJ1-1, with D possibly TRBD1 on 5 matching bases. CDR1 and CDR2 (germline): LGHNA, YSLEER. Trimming took 8 bases from V and 5 from J, leaving 21 bases between them. This CDR3 has 15 residues. The CDR3 region has the DNA TGCGCCAGCGGCCGGGACGGCAGCCTTACTACTGAAGCTTTCTTT. This codes for CASGRDGSLTTEAFF.

The chain links TRBV4-2 to TRBJ1-4; D not resolved. Germline lookup yields CDR1 LGHNA and CDR2 YNFKEQ. Trimming stripped 0 bases from V and 3 bases from J, with 8 bases between. This CDR3 is 15 amino acids long. The CDR3 loop is CASSQEAGANEKLFF. CDR3 DNA sequence: TGTGCCAGCAGCCAAGAGGCCGGAGCTAATGAAAAACTGTTTTTT.

This chain joins TRBV19 and TRBJ1-4, with unresolved D. The V gene's germline CDR1 is LNHDA and CDR2 SQIVND (reference sequence). This CDR3 contains 15 residues. V was shortened by 3 bases and J by 0 bases, with 8 bases between the two germline ends. CDR3: CASSIRLATNEKLFF. The CDR3 DNA sequence: TGTGCCAGTAGTATTAGGCTGGCAACTAATGAAAAACTGTTTTTT.

The J gene is TRBJ1-1, the V gene TRBV19; 8 bases are a match to TRBD1. J lost 5 bases, V lost 4 bases, and 6 bases had no gene match. CDR3 size: 14 residues. The germline gives CDR1 LNHDA, CDR2 SQIVND (reference sequence). CDR3 loop: CASSSDRGFTEAFF. In DNA, the CDR3 is TGTGCCAGTAGTAGTGACAGGGGTTTTACTGAAGCTTTCTTT.

The DNA of the CDR3 is TGTGCCAGCAGTCCGCGACAGGGTAGGGGTGGCACTGAAGCTTTCTTT. Translated, it gives CASSPRQGRGGTEAFF. The rearrangement joins TRBV28 to TRBJ1-1, with 7 bases lining up with TRBD1. The CDR3 runs 16 residues. The V gene's germline CDR1 is MDHEN and CDR2 SYDVKM. Trimming took 5 bases from V and 4 from J; bases not matched to a gene: 13. The full variable domain, completed using reference TRBV28 and TRBJ1-1, is DVKVTQSSRYLVKRTGEKVFLECVQDMDHENMFWYRQDPGLGLRLIYFSYDVKMKEKGDIPEGYSVSREKKERFSLILESASTNQTSMYLCASSPRQGRGGTEAFFGQGTRLTVV.

The rearrangement uses TRBV28 and TRBJ1-1; 7 bases align to TRBD1. This CDR3 has 20 amino acids. The V segment lost 5 bases and the J segment 1 base; nucleotides outside the gene matches: 22. Germline CDR1 is MDHEN and CDR2 is SYDVKM. CDR3 DNA sequence: TGTGCCAGCAGTCGTTCCTTCCCGATTTGGACAGGAAGGTGGAACACTGAAGCTTTCTTT. As protein: CASSRSFPIWTGRWNTEAFF.

The chain employs TRBV14 and TRBJ2-2, with 12 positions matching TRBD2. The germline CDR1 and CDR2 sequences are SGHDN and FVKESK. The CDR3 runs to 21 residues. J gave up 4 bases and V 3 bases, and 18 bases lay outside the gene matches. This CDR3 reads CASSHRPGQVGLAGSTGELFF. CDR3 sequence (DNA): TGTGCCAGCAGCCATCGCCCGGGACAGGTTGGACTAGCGGGGTCCACCGGGGAGCTGTTTTTT.

V and J are TRBV18 and TRBJ2-2; D not resolved. The germline V gene encodes CDR1 KGHSH and CDR2 LQKENI. The length of the CDR3 is 16 residues. With 4 bases removed from V and 1 base from J, the gap between germline ends came to 13 bases. DNA for the CDR3: TGTGCCAGCTCACTAGAAGGTCCGGGGAACACCGGGGAGCTGTTTTTT. Translating gives CASSLEGPGNTGELFF.

The chain links TRBV9 to TRBJ2-1; no firm D call. This CDR3 contains 15 residues. V was shortened by 0 bases and J by 0 bases, with 7 bases between the two germline ends. The germline gives CDR1 SGDLS, CDR2 YYNGEE. Here the CDR3 reads CASSVAFLSYNEQFF. In nucleotides, the CDR3 is TGTGCCAGCAGCGTAGCTTTCCTCTCCTACAATGAGCAGTTCTTC.

This clone was detected a few times. V is TRBV7-2 and J is TRBJ1-2; a possible D gene is TRBD1 (6 bases). Trimming pared 8 bases from V and 3 bases from J, leaving 19 bases between. The CDR3 covers 15 residues. CDR1 and CDR2 (germline): SGHTA, FQGNSA. The CDR3 loop reads CASGINTGRDYGYTF. CDR3 bases: TGTGCCAGCGGCATCAATACAGGGAGGGACTATGGCTACACCTTC.

This sequence joins TRBV19 and TRBJ1-2; maybe TRBD1 (5 bases). Germline CDR1 and CDR2: LNHDA and SQIVND (reference sequence). The germline V and J ends were trimmed by 6 bases and 6 bases, with 20 bases remaining between them. This CDR3 comprises 15 residues. DNA of the CDR3: TGTGCCAGTAGCCCCACAGGATCCCCGTATCATGGCTACACCTTC. As protein: CASSPTGSPYHGYTF. The full variable domain, its missing parts supplied by reference TRBV19 and TRBJ1-2, is DGGITQSPKYLFRKEGQNVTLSCEQNLNHDAMYWYRQDPGQGLRLIYYSQIVNDFQKGDIAEGYSVSREKKESFPLTVTSAQKNPTAFYLCASSPTGSPYHGYTFGSGTRLTVV.

The chain links TRBV19 to TRBJ2-2; 10 nucleotides match TRBD1. V was clipped by 5 bases and J by 2 bases; unmatched bases: 5. The CDR3 has 16 residues. Germline CDR1 reads LNHDA; CDR2 reads SQIVND (reference sequence). The CDR3 here is CASSPQTGGNTGELFF. The CDR3 nucleotides read TGTGCCAGTAGTCCACAGACAGGGGGCAACACCGGGGAGCTGTTTTTT.

V and J are TRBV4-2 and TRBJ2-1; the match to TRBD2 covers 8 bases. The CDR3 loop spans 19 amino acids. Germline values: CDR1 LGHNA, CDR2 YNFKEQ. Trimming removed 5 bases from V and 8 bases from J; junction bases left unmatched: 23. CDR3 residues: CASSWKPPRERESTHEQFF. For the CDR3, the DNA is TGTGCCAGCAGCTGGAAGCCCCCGAGAGAGCGGGAGAGTACGCATGAGCAGTTCTTC.

The CDR3 loop reads CASSLQTSGSSGQYF. DNA of the CDR3: TGTGCCAGCAGCTTACAGACTAGCGGGAGTTCAGGGCAGTACTTC. The J gene is TRBJ2-5, the V gene TRBV7-3; 12 bases are shared with TRBD2. The CDR3 extends over 15 amino acids. The germline V gene has CDR1 SGHTA and CDR2 FQGTGA. The V and J ends lost 2 bases and 11 bases, in that order; junction bases with no gene match: 9.

This rearrangement joins TRBV11-2 to TRBJ2-1, with D possibly TRBD2 on 6 matching bases. V dropped 2 bases and J dropped 4 bases, with 9 bases sitting between them. Germline-derived CDR1 and CDR2 are SGHAT and FQNNGV. The CDR3 covers 14 residues. CDR3 nucleotides: TGTGCCAGCAGCTTAAGCGGGCGGTACAATGAGCAGTTCTTC. It yields the protein CASSLSGRYNEQFF.

This chain uses TRBV13 with TRBJ1-1, with a tentative D call TRBD1 (5 bases). Trimming cost V 3 bases and J 3 bases, with 14 bases left between them. Germline CDR1 is PRHDT and CDR2 is FYEKMQ (reference sequence). The CDR3 sequence is 15 residues long. The CDR3 DNA follows: TGTGCCAGCAGCTTGGGGGACTTACCGGACACTGAAGCTTTCTTT. Translated: CASSLGDLPDTEAFF.

The chain links TRBV5-1 to TRBJ2-3; D possibly matches TRBD1 or TRBD2 (5 bases each). This CDR3 is 15 amino acids long. V was cut by 3 bases and J by 1 base, with 12 bases left in between. Germline V gives CDR1 SGHRS, CDR2 YFSETQ. The CDR3 DNA reads TGCGCCAGCAGCTCGCCGGGACCTCGCACAGATACGCAGTATTTT. Protein: CASSSPGPRTDTQYF.

The chain has TRBV27 and TRBJ2-1, with D perhaps given as TRBD1 or TRBD2 (6 bases each). The CDR3 contains 13 residues. CDR1 is MNHEY, CDR2 SMNVEV, per germline (reference sequence). V lost 8 bases, J lost 9 bases, and 17 bases lay in between. In DNA, the CDR3 is TGTGCCAGCTCCTTCCTAGGGGGGTTTGAGCAGTTCTTC. Its protein is CASSFLGGFEQFF.

The CDR3 reads CASSYGWGVEPQHF. The CDR3 nucleotides are TGTGCCAGCAGTTACGGCTGGGGGGTTGAGCCCCAGCATTTT. This sequence joins TRBV6-5 and TRBJ1-5; D perhaps matches TRBD1 (5 bases). The CDR3 is made up of 14 amino acids. Germline CDR1 and CDR2: MNHEY and SVGAGI. Between the trimmed V and J ends, which lost 2 bases and 8 bases, there was a span of 13 bases.

The rearrangement links TRBV11-2 to TRBJ2-5; 9 nucleotides agree with TRBD1. This CDR3 contains 13 residues. Per germline, CDR1 SGHAT and CDR2 FQNNGV. V lost 8 bases, J lost 8 bases, and 9 bases stayed unmatched. Here the CDR3 reads CASRGQGSDTQYF. The CDR3 bases are TGTGCCAGCCGAGGACAGGGGAGTGATACCCAGTACTTC. Combining the CDR3 with reference TRBV11-2 and TRBJ2-5 gives the whole variable domain EAGVAQSPRYKIIEKRQSVAFWCNPISGHATLYWYQQILGQGPKLLIQFQNNGVVDDSQLPKDRFSAERLKGVDSTLKIQPAKLEDSAVYLCASRGQGSDTQYFGPGTRLLVL.

The genes are TRBV28 and TRBJ1-1, with a tentative D call TRBD1 (5 bases). The germline CDR1 and CDR2 sequences are MDHEN and SYDVKM. V lost 5 bases, J lost 9 bases, and 19 bases lay in between. The CDR3 loop spans 14 amino acids. The DNA for the CDR3 is TGTGCCAGCAGTCAATATCTCAAGACAGTCAAAGCTTTCTTT. Translating it yields CASSQYLKTVKAFF. The full variable domain, its missing parts supplied by reference TRBV28 and TRBJ1-1, is DVKVTQSSRYLVKRTGEKVFLECVQDMDHENMFWYRQDPGLGLRLIYFSYDVKMKEKGDIPEGYSVSREKKERFSLILESASTNQTSMYLCASSQYLKTVKAFFGQGTRLTVV.

The V and J genes are TRBV6-6 and TRBJ2-5, with D possibly TRBD1 on 5 matching bases. The J call may be wrong; the DNA end is better matched by TRBJ2-7. CDR1 and CDR2 (germline): MNHNY, SVGAGI (reference sequence). CDR3 length: 15 residues. As DNA, the CDR3 is TGTGCCAGCATCTGGGGCGGTGCCTTTTCCTACGAGCAGTACTTC. Translating it yields CASIWGGAFSYEQYF.

The CDR3 region is CASRLDRGETQYF. CDR3 in DNA: TGTGCCAGCAGGCTTGACAGGGGAGAGACCCAGTACTTC. The gene calls are TRBV27 and TRBJ2-5; 8 bases agree with TRBD1. This CDR3 is built from 13 residues. Germline assignment: CDR1 MNHEY and CDR2 SMNVEV (reference sequence). The V segment lost 6 bases and the J segment 4 bases; nucleotides outside the gene matches: 4.

The rearrangement links TRBV28 to TRBJ1-2; D gene uncertain. The CDR3 loop spans 15 amino acids. Germline V gene sequence: CDR1 MDHEN, CDR2 SYDVKM. V was shortened by 1 base and J by 0 bases, with 9 bases between the two germline ends. The CDR3, as DNA: TGTGCCAGCAGTTTATTCGCAGTATCTAACTATGGCTACACCTTC. Translation: CASSLFAVSNYGYTF.